Detailed here is one TCR beta chain. This clone was found a few times. Its antigen is currently not known. No qualities accompany the bases; no much larger clone lies one base away. Using the deep immunoSEQ assay, multiplex PCR amplified TCR CDR3 regions from genomic DNA. Extracted genomic DNA from each cell subset was distributed evenly across all wells of several immunoSEQ 96-well plates, and each plate was treated as a replicate. Each replicate PCR for unsorted PBMC received about 0.3 ug genomic DNA, equal to 30,000 to 35,000 T cell genomes. Genomic DNA from unsorted PBMC was sequenced over ten immunoSEQ deep assay plates. Purified libraries were quantified with a Qubit 3.0 fluorometer, sized on a Bioanalyzer 2100, and re-quantified with the KAPA Library Quantification kit. Every immunoSEQ 96-well plate was sequenced on a dedicated single-read 150-cycle Illumina NextSeq 550 flow cell. As for the authors' bioinformatics: Because the immunoSEQ output included only junctional sequences and no quality scores, the filtering could not be the same as the filtering used for full-length reads. Sequences were annotated with PyIR, a Python wrapper for IgBLAST v1.9, and V/J genes and CDR3 were assigned using IMGT germline references. Reads were removed for weak V/J assignments (E-value above 1e-6), missing CDR3, stop codons, out-of-frame junctions, or ambiguous translated residues. V3J clonotypes were defined as sequences sharing an identical inferred V gene, J gene, and CDR3 amino acid sequence. Percentage overlap between repertoires was computed as shared unique clonotypes divided by the size of the smaller repertoire. Richness of each repertoire was evaluated using RTK rarefaction, the Chao1 estimator, and Recon v2.1 estimates of unobserved clonotypes. TCRdb took over this immuneACCESS table, retaining in-frame rearrangements with V and J assigned. Such tables are incomplete; in checked studies, under half of the missing clones stem from an unresolved V gene, and the remainder is unexplained. The D gene and trimming were derived from the DNA, and the V and J assignments and clone size from that table. Here the sample has 400,000 to 500,000 clones; approximately 80% occur a single time. The biggest ten clones account for 10% to 15% of the sample.

Healthy HIV-negative adults with no recently reported acute infections or vaccinations were included as donors. Every donor was a Caucasian adult living in Nashville, Tennessee, USA. In the unsorted samples, 90 million or so PBMCs were counted, and genomic DNA was extracted using the QIAamp DNA Blood Mini kit. Blood was obtained by leukapheresis, after which PBMCs were separated by Ficoll-Histopaque density gradient centrifugation and cryopreserved in liquid nitrogen vapor phase. The sample belongs to a study of shared clonotypes between healthy human individuals (dated by TCRdb to 2019 to 2021). As for the study more broadly: The cohort comprised a couple of women and a few men aged 18 to 49 years. The study deeply sequenced blood TCR repertoires of 5 or 6 healthy adults to estimate repertoire size and the extent of clonotype sharing between individuals. Different laboratories and diverse techniques were used to prepare libraries and sequence TCR repertoires, to increase sequencing depth and limit assay-specific biases. Per donor, leukapheresis produced somewhere between about 0.9 and 10 billion PBMCs. Results the study describes overall, beyond this receptor: Sampling was restricted to blood, and TCR repertoires in tissues likely differ from the TCR repertoires found in blood. Pairwise subsampling indicated that sequencing depth was expected to affect the degree of clonotype sharing among donors. Because the study included only a small number of donors, the genetic and exposure-history diversity represented was limited.

V is shortened by 3 bases, J by 1 base, and the region joining them spans 9 bases. From its cysteine to its phenylalanine, the CDR3 spans 14 amino acids. The retained sequence is limited to the CDR3, 42 bases, with the frame set at the first base. CDR1 KGHSH and CDR2 LQKENI are derived from the germline V gene. The sequencing input was PBMCs. The receptor chain draws on TRBV18 and TRBJ1-1; a tentative D match to TRBD1 spans 5 bases. The TCR comes from a woman in her thirties or forties in good health. Some clones in this sample may be carry-over from other donors' samples. The DNA sequence is TGTGCCAGCTCACCGCGACAGACGAACACTGAAGCTTTCTTT. Its translation is CASSPRQTNTEAFF.